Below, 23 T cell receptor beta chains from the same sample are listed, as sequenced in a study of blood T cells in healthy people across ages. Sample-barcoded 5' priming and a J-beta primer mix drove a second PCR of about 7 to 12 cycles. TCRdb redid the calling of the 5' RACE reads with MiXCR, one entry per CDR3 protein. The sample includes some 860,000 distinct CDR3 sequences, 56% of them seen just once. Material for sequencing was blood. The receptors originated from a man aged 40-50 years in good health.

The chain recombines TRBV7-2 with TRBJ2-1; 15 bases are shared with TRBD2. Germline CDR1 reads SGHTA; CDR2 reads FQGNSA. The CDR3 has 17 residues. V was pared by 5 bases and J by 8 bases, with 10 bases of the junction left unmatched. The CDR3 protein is CASSEGTSGRRGDEQFF. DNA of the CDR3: TGTGCCAGCAGCGAGGGGACTAGCGGGAGGAGGGGCGATGAGCAGTTCTTC.

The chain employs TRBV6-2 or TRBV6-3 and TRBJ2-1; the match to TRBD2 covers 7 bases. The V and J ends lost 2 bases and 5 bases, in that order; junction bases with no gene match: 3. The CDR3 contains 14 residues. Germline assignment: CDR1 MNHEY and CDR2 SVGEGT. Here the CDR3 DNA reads TGTGCCAGCAGTTACCTAGCGGAGAACAATGAGCAGTTCTTC. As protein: CASSYLAENNEQFF.

CDR3 sequence (DNA): TGCGCCAGCAGCTTGGAAGGGTACCCATTTAAGACCCAGTACTTC. It translates to CASSLEGYPFKTQYF. The V and J genes are TRBV5-1 and TRBJ2-5; D not certain. V was shortened by 0 bases and J by 6 bases, with 15 bases between the two germline ends. CDR1 is SGHRS, CDR2 YFSETQ, per germline. The CDR3 consists of 15 residues.

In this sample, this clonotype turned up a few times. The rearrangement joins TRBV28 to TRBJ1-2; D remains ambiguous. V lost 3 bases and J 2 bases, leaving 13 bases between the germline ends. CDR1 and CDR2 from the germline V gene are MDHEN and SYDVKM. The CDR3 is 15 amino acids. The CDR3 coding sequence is TGTGCCAGCAGTTTTCGCAGGACCGAGAACTATGGCTACACCTTC. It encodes CASSFRRTENYGYTF.

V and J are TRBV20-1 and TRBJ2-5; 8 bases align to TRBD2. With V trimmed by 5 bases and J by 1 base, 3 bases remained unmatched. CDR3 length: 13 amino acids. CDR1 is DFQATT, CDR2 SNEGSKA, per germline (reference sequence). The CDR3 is CSALSGAQETQYF. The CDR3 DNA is TGCAGTGCTCTTAGCGGGGCCCAAGAGACCCAGTACTTC.

In nucleotides, the CDR3 is TGTGCCAGCAGTGGGTCCAGGGTCGTGGGGGGTAGCAATCAGCCCCAGCATTTT. It is translated as CASSGSRVVGGSNQPQHF. The J gene is TRBJ1-5, the V gene TRBV25-1, with D tentatively TRBD1 (5 bases). Trimming cost V 4 bases and J 0 bases, with 19 bases left between them. Germline CDR1 MGHDK, CDR2 SYGVNS. The length of the CDR3 is 18 residues.

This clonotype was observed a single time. Written as DNA, the CDR3 is TGTGCCAGCCGGGGAGGGAGGTTGTTCGGCACCGGGGAGCTGTTTTTT. The encoded protein is CASRGGRLFGTGELFF. J is TRBJ2-2 and V is TRBV3-1; TRBD2 matches 7 bases. The germline V gene encodes CDR1 LGHDT and CDR2 YNNKEL (reference sequence). V lost 8 bases to trimming and J lost 4 bases; unmatched junction nucleotides: 13. The CDR3 is 16 residues long. Variable domain in full (rest from reference TRBV3-1 and TRBJ2-2): DTAVSQTPKYLVTQMGNDKSIKCEQNLGHDTMYWYKQDSKKFLKIMFSYNNKELIINETVPNRFSPKSPDKAHLNLHINSLELGDSAVYFCASRGGRLFGTGELFFGEGSRLTVL.

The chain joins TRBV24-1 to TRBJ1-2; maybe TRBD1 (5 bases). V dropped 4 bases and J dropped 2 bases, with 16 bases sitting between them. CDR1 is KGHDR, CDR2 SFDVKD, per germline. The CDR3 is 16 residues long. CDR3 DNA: TGTGCCACCAGTGAAGGGACCCCGAACGGCAACTATGGCTACACCTTC. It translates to CATSEGTPNGNYGYTF.

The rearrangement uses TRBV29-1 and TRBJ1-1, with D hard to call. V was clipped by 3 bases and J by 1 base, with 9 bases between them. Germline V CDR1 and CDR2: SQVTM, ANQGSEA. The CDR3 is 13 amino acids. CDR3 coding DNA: TGCAGCGTTGAGACCCAACCGAACACTGAAGCTTTCTTT. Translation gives CSVETQPNTEAFF.

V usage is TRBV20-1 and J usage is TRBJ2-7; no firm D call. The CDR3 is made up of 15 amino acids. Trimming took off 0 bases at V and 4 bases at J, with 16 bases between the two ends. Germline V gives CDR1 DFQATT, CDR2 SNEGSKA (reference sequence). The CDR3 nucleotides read TGCAGTGCTAGAGAAGTACAAGTGGGGTTTTACGAGCAGTACTTC. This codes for CSAREVQVGFYEQYF.

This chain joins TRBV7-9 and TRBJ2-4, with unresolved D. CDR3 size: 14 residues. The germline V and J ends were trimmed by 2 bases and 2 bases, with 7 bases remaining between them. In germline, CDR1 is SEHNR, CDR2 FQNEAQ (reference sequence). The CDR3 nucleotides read TGTGCCAGCAGCTTAAGCCAGACCAAAAACATTCAGTACTTC. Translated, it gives CASSLSQTKNIQYF.

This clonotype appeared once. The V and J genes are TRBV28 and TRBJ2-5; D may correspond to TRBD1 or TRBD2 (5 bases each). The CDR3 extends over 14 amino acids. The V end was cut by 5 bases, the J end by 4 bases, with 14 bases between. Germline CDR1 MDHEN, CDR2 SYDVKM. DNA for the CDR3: TGTGCCAGCAGTGTATACAAGGGGACAGAGACCCAGTACTTC. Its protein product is CASSVYKGTETQYF. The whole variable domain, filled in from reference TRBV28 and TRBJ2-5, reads DVKVTQSSRYLVKRTGEKVFLECVQDMDHENMFWYRQDPGLGLRLIYFSYDVKMKEKGDIPEGYSVSREKKERFSLILESASTNQTSMYLCASSVYKGTETQYFGPGTRLLVL.

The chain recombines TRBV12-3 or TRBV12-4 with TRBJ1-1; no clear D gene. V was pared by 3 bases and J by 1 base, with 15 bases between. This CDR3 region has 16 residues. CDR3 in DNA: TGTGCCAGCAGTTTTTCCGCGGGCGGGCCGAACACTGAAGCTTTCTTT. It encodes CASSFSAGGPNTEAFF.

The CDR3: CSVPYREGSDTQYF. CDR3 nucleotide sequence: TGCAGCGTCCCGTACCGGGAGGGCTCAGATACGCAGTATTTT. The V gene is TRBV29-1, the J gene TRBJ2-3, with TRBD2 identical over 8 bases. Trimming cost V 6 bases and J 4 bases; bases outside gene matches: 9. Germline values: CDR1 SQVTM, CDR2 ANQGSEA. The CDR3 totals 14 residues.

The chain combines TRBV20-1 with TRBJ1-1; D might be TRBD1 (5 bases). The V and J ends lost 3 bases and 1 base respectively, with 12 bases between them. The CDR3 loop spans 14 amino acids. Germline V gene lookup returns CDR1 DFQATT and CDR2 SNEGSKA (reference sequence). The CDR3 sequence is CSASVGLRNTEAFF. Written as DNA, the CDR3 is TGCAGTGCTAGTGTGGGACTTCGGAACACTGAAGCTTTCTTT.

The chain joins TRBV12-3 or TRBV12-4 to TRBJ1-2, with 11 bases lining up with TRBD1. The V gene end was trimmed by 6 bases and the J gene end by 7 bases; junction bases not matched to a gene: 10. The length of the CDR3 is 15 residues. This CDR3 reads CASRPGQGGVGGYTF. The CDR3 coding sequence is TGTGCCAGCAGACCGGGACAGGGGGGAGTTGGTGGCTACACCTTC.

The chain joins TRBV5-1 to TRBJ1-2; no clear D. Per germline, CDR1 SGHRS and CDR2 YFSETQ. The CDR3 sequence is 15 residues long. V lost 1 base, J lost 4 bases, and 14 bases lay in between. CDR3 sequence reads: CASSLTSASLYGYTF. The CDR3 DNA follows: TGCGCCAGCAGCTTGACGTCAGCCTCCCTCTATGGCTACACCTTC.

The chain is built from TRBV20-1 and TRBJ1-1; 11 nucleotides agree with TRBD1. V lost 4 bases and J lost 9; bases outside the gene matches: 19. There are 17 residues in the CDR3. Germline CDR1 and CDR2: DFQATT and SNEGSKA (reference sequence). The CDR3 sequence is CSAIFDGQGALTGKAFF. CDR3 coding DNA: TGCAGTGCTATTTTCGATGGACAGGGGGCGCTCACGGGTAAAGCTTTCTTT.

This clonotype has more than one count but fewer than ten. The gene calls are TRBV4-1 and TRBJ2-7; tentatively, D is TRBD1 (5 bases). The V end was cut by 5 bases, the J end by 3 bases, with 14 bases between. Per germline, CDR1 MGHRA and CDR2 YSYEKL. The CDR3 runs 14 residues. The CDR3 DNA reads TGCGCCAGCAGCTACAATCCAGACAGCTACGAGCAGTACTTC. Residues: CASSYNPDSYEQYF.

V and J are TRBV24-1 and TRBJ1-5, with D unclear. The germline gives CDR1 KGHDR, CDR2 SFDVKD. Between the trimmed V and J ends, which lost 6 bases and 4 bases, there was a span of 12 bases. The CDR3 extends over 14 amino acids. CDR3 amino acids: CATSPRGKNQPQHF. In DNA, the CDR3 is TGTGCCACCAGTCCACGCGGGAAAAATCAGCCCCAGCATTTT.

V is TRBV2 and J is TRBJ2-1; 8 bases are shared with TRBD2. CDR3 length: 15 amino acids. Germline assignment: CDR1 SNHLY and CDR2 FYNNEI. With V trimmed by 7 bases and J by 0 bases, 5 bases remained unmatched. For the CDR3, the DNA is TGTGCCAGCAACGGGAGGGCTTTCTCCTACAATGAGCAGTTCTTC. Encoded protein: CASNGRAFSYNEQFF.

CDR3 DNA: TGCAGCGTTGGGGGTAACAGGGACAATGAGCAGTTCTTC. It translates to CSVGGNRDNEQFF. The rearrangement links TRBV29-1 to TRBJ2-1, with a weak D call TRBD1 (6 bases). V was cut by 4 bases and J by 5 bases, with 12 bases left in between. This CDR3 comprises 13 residues. Germline V lookup: CDR1 SQVTM, CDR2 ANQGSEA.

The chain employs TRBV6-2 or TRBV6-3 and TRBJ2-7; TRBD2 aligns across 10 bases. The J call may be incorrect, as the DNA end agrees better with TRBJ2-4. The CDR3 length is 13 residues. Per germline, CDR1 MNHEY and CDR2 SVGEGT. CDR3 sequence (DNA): TGTGCCAGCAGACTAGCGGGACCAAACATTCAGTACTTC. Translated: CASRLAGPNIQYF.